The T cell receptor beta chain under discussion was sequenced for a study of blood T cell repertoires in COVID-19. Study summary: Donors in the United States, Italy and Spain gave samples during acute or convalescent COVID-19. T cells, B-cell-depleted T cells, or PBMCs provided the cDNA or gDNA that served as material.

CDR1 and CDR2 (germline): LNHDA, SQIVND (reference sequence). Trimming removed 10 bases from V and 6 bases from J; junction bases left unmatched: 10. This CDR3 has 14 residues. Sequencing used immunoSEQ multiplex PCR; TCRdb keeps in-frame clones, though not all of them. The table includes roughly 240,000 clones, around 88% detected once. The rearrangement joins TRBV19 to TRBJ2-2; 8 bases line up with TRBD1. The receptor's source is a woman in her forties with acute COVID-19. Sequencing input: PBMCs or T cells enriched from blood (not recorded which). The DNA of the CDR3 is TGTGCCACTTCCGGGACAGGAGGGCCCGGGGAGCTGTTTTTT. As protein: CATSGTGGPGELFF.